These 29 T cell receptor beta chains originate from one sample sequenced in a study of blood T cell repertoires in COVID-19. Libraries were prepared by immunoSEQ multiplex PCR; TCRdb keeps only in-frame clonotypes and omits some of them. Found here are a few hundred thousand clones, over 80% of them singletons; the top ten hold approximately 5%. Sequences were obtained from PBMCs or T cells enriched from blood (not recorded which). These receptors all come from a woman aged 45-65 years who had recovered from COVID-19.

V usage is TRBV7-3 and J usage is TRBJ1-1; D is unclear. Germline-derived CDR1 and CDR2 are SGHTA and FQGTGA. The CDR3 is 13 amino acids. V was cut by 5 bases and J by 2 bases, with 9 bases left in between. The CDR3 loop reads CASSLTANTEAFF. CDR3 DNA: TGTGCCAGCAGCCTCACTGCCAACACTGAAGCTTTCTTT.

The rearrangement uses TRBV7-2 and TRBJ1-1; 7 bases line up with TRBD1. The CDR3 consists of 15 residues. V shed 5 bases, J shed 0 bases, and the junction held 6 bases outside the gene matches. Germline V gives CDR1 SGHTA, CDR2 FQGNSA. The chain's CDR3 is CASSPGTAMNTEAFF. In DNA form, the CDR3 reads TGTGCCAGCAGCCCCGGGACAGCGATGAACACTGAAGCTTTCTTT.

V is TRBV12-5 and J is TRBJ2-7; TRBD1 agrees at 9 bases. The germline V gene has CDR1 LGHNT and CDR2 FRNRAP. CDR3 size: 17 residues. The ends lost 6 bases at V and 3 bases at J; junction bases unmatched: 15. CDR3: CASGQTKQGAVVYEQYF. CDR3 sequence (DNA): TGTGCTAGTGGCCAAACCAAACAGGGGGCGGTAGTCTACGAGCAGTACTTC.

Comments on this clone: The sample has other DNA sequences that encode this CDR3 too. This rearrangement joins TRBV19 to TRBJ1-1; 9 bases are a match to TRBD1. CDR1 is LNHDA and CDR2 is SQIVND in the germline V gene (reference sequence). Trimming cost V 6 bases and J 4 bases; bases outside gene matches: 3. This CDR3 contains 13 residues. CDR3 nucleotide sequence: TGTGCCAGTAGGGACAGGGGACGCACTGAAGCTTTCTTT. Amino acid sequence: CASRDRGRTEAFF.

Regarding this clone: Mismatch with germline at one junction end may stem from a read error. The CDR3 nucleotides are TGTGCCAGCAGTGAATCCCGGACAGGTCCTGTAGTCTTT. This gives the protein CASSESRTGPVVF. This chain joins TRBV25-1 and TRBJ1-1; 7 bases line up with TRBD1. From germline, CDR1 is MGHDK and CDR2 SYGVNS. The CDR3 covers 13 residues. Full variable domain (remainder filled in from reference TRBV25-1 and TRBJ1-1): EADIYQTPRYLVIGTGKKITLECSQTMGHDKMYWYQQDPGMELHLIHYSYGVNSTEKGDLSSESTVSRIRTEHFPLTLESARPSHTSQYLCASSESRTGPVVFGQGTRLTVV.

As regards this clone: Other DNA sequences in the sample encode the same CDR3. In nucleotides, the CDR3 is TGTGCCAGCAGTCTTCAAGAGACCCAGTACTTC. Encoded protein: CASSLQETQYF. The chain links TRBV12-3 or TRBV12-4 to TRBJ2-5; D remains ambiguous. Trimming took 5 bases from V and 2 from J, leaving 3 bases between them. This CDR3 is 11 amino acids long.

The chain employs TRBV13 and TRBJ2-3; 8 bases align to TRBD1. V was pared by 6 bases and J by 2 bases, with 1 base of the junction left unmatched. The CDR3 loop spans 13 amino acids. Germline CDR1 and CDR2: PRHDT and FYEKMQ (reference sequence). CDR3 DNA: TGTGCCAGCAGGGGACAGGACACAGATACGCAGTATTTT. Protein: CASRGQDTDTQYF.

The rearrangement joins TRBV5-4 to TRBJ1-2, with D possibly being TRBD1 (5 bases). Trimming took off 2 bases at V and 1 base at J, with 9 bases between the two ends. CDR1 and CDR2 (germline): SGHNT, YYREEE (reference sequence). The CDR3 loop spans 14 amino acids. CDR3 DNA: TGTGCCAGCAGCTTACCAGACAGTAACTATGGCTACACCTTC. Translating gives CASSLPDSNYGYTF.

The gene calls are TRBV5-1 and TRBJ2-7, with D uncertain. The germline V and J ends were trimmed by 0 bases and 2 bases, with 3 bases remaining between them. The germline V gene has CDR1 SGHRS and CDR2 YFSETQ. The CDR3 extends over 12 amino acids. The CDR3 coding sequence is TGCGCCAGCAGCTTGGGTACCTACGAGCAGTACTTC. Protein: CASSLGTYEQYF.

This clone appeared a single time. The rearrangement links TRBV19 to TRBJ2-1; 12 bases align to TRBD2. The CDR3 runs 19 residues. Trimming took 2 bases from V and 3 from J; bases not matched to a gene: 11. Germline V gene lookup returns CDR1 LNHDA and CDR2 SQIVND (reference sequence). The CDR3 sequence: CASSIIPPRLAGVYNEQFF. DNA for the CDR3: TGTGCCAGTAGTATAATCCCCCCCCGACTAGCGGGAGTCTACAATGAGCAGTTCTTC.

The sample holds a few counts of this clone. This sequence joins TRBV27 and TRBJ1-1; D unclear. Germline V gives CDR1 MNHEY, CDR2 SMNVEV (reference sequence). The CDR3 runs 15 residues. V was trimmed by 6 bases and J by 1 base, leaving 15 bases between them. The CDR3 is CASRKSQRGNTEAFF. DNA for the CDR3: TGTGCCAGCAGGAAAAGTCAGCGGGGGAACACTGAAGCTTTCTTT.

V and J are TRBV7-6 and TRBJ2-3; maybe TRBD2 (6 bases). Looked up from germline, CDR1 is SGHVS and CDR2 is FNYEAQ. The CDR3 runs to 14 residues. The V end was cut by 4 bases, the J end by 0 bases, with 8 bases between. The CDR3, as DNA: TGTGCCAGCAGCTCCGGGGGTAGCACAGATACGCAGTATTTT. Translating it yields CASSSGGSTDTQYF. The variable domain in full, completed from reference TRBV7-6 and TRBJ2-3, reads GAGVSQSPRYKVTKRGQDVALRCDPISGHVSLYWYRQALGQGPEFLTYFNYEAQQDKSGLPNDRFSAERPEGSISTLTIQRTEQRDSAMYRCASSSGGSTDTQYFGPGTRLTVL.

This clone was found once. The gene calls are TRBV6-5 and TRBJ1-2; D gene unclear. V was cut by 7 bases and J by 0 bases, with 3 bases left in between. CDR1 is MNHEY, CDR2 SVGAGI, per germline. This CDR3 spans 11 amino acids. The CDR3 sequence is CASTSNYGYTF. CDR3 in DNA: TGTGCCAGCACGTCTAACTATGGCTACACCTTC.

The genes are TRBV2 and TRBJ2-1; 12 bases fit TRBD2. The CDR3 is 15 residues long. V lost 10 bases to trimming and J lost 0 bases; unmatched junction nucleotides: 4. Germline assignment: CDR1 SNHLY and CDR2 FYNNEI. The CDR3, as DNA: TGTGCCATTTCTAGCGGGGGGGGCTCCTACAATGAGCAGTTCTTC. Its protein is CAISSGGGSYNEQFF. Full variable domain (remainder filled in from reference TRBV2 and TRBJ2-1): EPEVTQTPSHQVTQMGQEVILRCVPISNHLYFYWYRQILGQKVEFLVSFYNNEISEKSEIFDDQFSVERPDGSNFTLKIRSTKLEDSAMYFCAISSGGGSYNEQFFGPGTRLTVL.

The chain has TRBV7-9 and TRBJ1-1; weak D call: TRBD1 (6 bases). Germline CDR1 is SEHNR and CDR2 is FQNEAQ (reference sequence). This CDR3 is 13 amino acids long. Trimming left V 3 bases short and J 10 bases short, with 15 bases between. This chain's CDR3 is CASSLVEGGGAFF. CDR3 in DNA: TGTGCCAGCAGCTTGGTCGAGGGAGGGGGAGCTTTCTTT.

The chain uses TRBV6-2 or TRBV6-3 and TRBJ2-7; possible D gene TRBD1, 5 bases. The CDR3 extends over 14 amino acids. Germline assignment: CDR1 MNHEY and CDR2 SVGEGT. V was shortened by 6 bases and J by 0 bases, with 12 bases between the two germline ends. This CDR3 is CASSHRRSSYEQYF. The CDR3 DNA reads as TGTGCCAGCAGCCACAGGAGAAGCTCCTACGAGCAGTACTTC.

CDR3 DNA: TGCAGCGTTGATTCACCGGGGAGTTACGAGCAGTACTTC. Protein sequence: CSVDSPGSYEQYF. The J gene is TRBJ2-7, the V gene TRBV29-1; tentatively, D is TRBD2 (5 bases). Trimming took off 3 bases at V and 4 bases at J, with 13 bases between the two ends. Germline CDR1 SQVTM, CDR2 ANQGSEA. The CDR3 length is 13 residues.

The chain recombines TRBV7-6 with TRBJ2-1; the D gene is possibly TRBD2 (6 bases). V was shortened by 2 bases and J by 3 bases, with 17 bases between the two germline ends. This CDR3 spans 17 amino acids. Looked up from germline, CDR1 is SGHVS and CDR2 is FNYEAQ. DNA of the CDR3: TGTGCCAGCAGCTTATCTAGACTTACGGGGGACTACAATGAGCAGTTCTTC. Amino acid sequence: CASSLSRLTGDYNEQFF.

This clone was observed once. The chain employs TRBV5-1 and TRBJ1-2, with 7 nucleotides matching TRBD1. The CDR3 length is 15 residues. The V gene end was trimmed by 6 bases and the J gene end by 2 bases; junction bases not matched to a gene: 10. CDR1 and CDR2 from the germline V gene are SGHRS and YFSETQ. CDR3: CASTWSGGNNYGYTF. The CDR3 coding sequence is TGCGCCAGCACATGGTCAGGGGGTAACAACTATGGCTACACCTTC.

The chain combines TRBV2 with TRBJ2-7, with a weak D call TRBD1 (5 bases). Trimming shortened V by 2 bases and J by 3 bases, and 8 bases separated the two germline ends. Germline-derived CDR1 and CDR2 are SNHLY and FYNNEI. This CDR3 comprises 13 residues. The CDR3 loop is CASSETGHYEQYF. CDR3 in DNA: TGTGCCAGCAGTGAAACAGGACACTACGAGCAGTACTTC.

The chain is built from TRBV6-2 or TRBV6-3 and TRBJ1-5, with a weak D call TRBD1 (5 bases). V lost 2 bases, J lost 1 base, and 6 bases lay in between. The CDR3 runs to 14 residues. The V gene's germline CDR1 is MNHEY and CDR2 SVGEGT. In DNA, the CDR3 is TGTGCCAGCAGTTACCGGGGGAGCAATCAGCCCCAGCATTTT. This sequence encodes CASSYRGSNQPQHF.

This chain joins TRBV28 and TRBJ1-2; 9 positions agree with TRBD1. The ends lost 6 bases at V and 2 bases at J; junction bases unmatched: 19. The germline CDR1 and CDR2 sequences are MDHEN and SYDVKM. The CDR3 covers 19 residues. The CDR3 DNA follows: TGTGCCAGCAGCAGCGCCCTCCGGGACAGGGCGGCCCGGAACTATGGCTACACCTTC. This gives the protein CASSSALRDRAARNYGYTF.

This chain connects TRBV3-1 (or the pseudogene TRBV3-2) to TRBJ2-1; 10 bases are a match to TRBD2. Trimming at V came to 2 bases and at J to 2 bases, leaving 0 bases not matched to a gene. The CDR3 contains 15 residues. The germline V gene has CDR1 LGHDT and CDR2 YNNKEL (reference sequence). The CDR3 protein is CASSQTSGAYNEQFF. DNA of the CDR3: TGTGCCAGCAGCCAAACTAGCGGGGCCTACAATGAGCAGTTCTTC.

The chain links TRBV4-1 to TRBJ2-2; D is ambiguous. Trimming cost V 1 base and J 1 base, with 13 bases left between them. The CDR3 contains 17 residues. Per germline, CDR1 MGHRA and CDR2 YSYEKL. Here the CDR3 reads CASSQVFSVGNTGELFF. In DNA form, the CDR3 reads TGCGCCAGCAGCCAAGTTTTTAGTGTCGGGAACACCGGGGAGCTGTTTTTT.

J is TRBJ1-1 and V is TRBV3-1 (or the pseudogene TRBV3-2); D remains ambiguous. Trimming removed 2 bases at V and 6 bases at J, with 10 bases between. Germline V gene lookup returns CDR1 LGHDT and CDR2 YNNKEL (reference sequence). The CDR3 loop spans 13 amino acids. The CDR3 DNA follows: TGTGCCAGCAGCCAATCCTCAACGGCTGAAGCTTTCTTT. This sequence encodes CASSQSSTAEAFF.

This sequence joins TRBV19 and TRBJ1-1; no reliable D call. The CDR3 runs to 14 residues. V was clipped by 3 bases and J by 1 base, with 9 bases between them. Germline V gene data show CDR1 as LNHDA and CDR2 as SQIVND (reference sequence). CDR3 in amino acids: CASSIVGWNTEAFF. The CDR3 nucleotides read TGTGCCAGTAGTATCGTCGGTTGGAACACTGAAGCTTTCTTT. Combining the CDR3 with reference TRBV19 and TRBJ1-1 gives the whole variable domain DGGITQSPKYLFRKEGQNVTLSCEQNLNHDAMYWYRQDPGQGLRLIYYSQIVNDFQKGDIAEGYSVSREKKESFPLTVTSAQKNPTAFYLCASSIVGWNTEAFFGQGTRLTVV.

The CDR3: CASSATGTASNQPQHF. In nucleotides, the CDR3 is TGTGCCAGTAGCGCCACAGGGACAGCCAGCAATCAGCCCCAGCATTTT. V usage is TRBV19 and J usage is TRBJ1-5; 7 bases align to TRBD1. CDR3 size: 16 residues. The V and J ends lost 6 bases and 1 base, in that order; junction bases with no gene match: 9. Per the germline V gene, CDR1 is LNHDA and CDR2 is SQIVND (reference sequence).

The V gene is TRBV9, the J gene TRBJ1-4; weak D call: TRBD1 (6 bases). Germline V CDR1 and CDR2: SGDLS, YYNGEE. Trimming pared 1 base from V and 3 bases from J, leaving 10 bases between. This CDR3 contains 15 residues. In DNA form, the CDR3 reads TGTGCCAGCAGCGTAACAGGGCAGCCTAATGAAAAACTGTTTTTT. It is translated as CASSVTGQPNEKLFF.

The chain couples TRBV6-2 or TRBV6-3 to TRBJ1-1; possible D gene TRBD1, 5 bases. Germline loops: CDR1 MNHEY, CDR2 SVGEGT. V shed 5 bases and J shed 1 base, with 17 bases lying between them. This CDR3 has 16 amino acids. The CDR3 sequence: CASSVDTSRGNTEAFF. In nucleotides, the CDR3 is TGTGCCAGCAGTGTGGACACTTCCCGAGGGAACACTGAAGCTTTCTTT.